What follows is one T cell receptor beta chain and its context. The antigen remains undetermined. A read error may account for a junction end that differs from germline. This sample's RNA came from whole unsorted tissue. Chemotherapy-naive patients with new lung cancer underwent thoracic surgery in China, August–late 2014. TCRbeta libraries were built with three rounds of nested PCR, modified from ARM-PCR. TCRdb re-derived calls from the multiplex PCR reads in MiXCR, one entry per CDR3 protein. Altogether 78,000 or so distinct CDR3 sequences are present, over 80% being singletons, with the ten largest covering roughly 13%. This entry belongs to a study of tumor and adjacent non-tumor tissue in lung cancer. Study at large: The patients, around 9 men and several women, were about 31 to 80 with stage I to III disease. Study-wide results and limits: Normal lung showed higher cumulative top 100 clone frequency than tumor. TCR diversity was significantly greater in tumor than normal lung tissue.

The sequence was collected from a woman aged 45-59 years with non-small cell lung cancer. Specimen: lung tumor tissue.

The DNA of the CDR3 is TGCGTCAACAGCCAAGATCGTTACAGGGCGAACACTGAAGTTTTCTTT. Protein: CVNSQDRYRANTEVFF. V is TRBV4-1 and J is TRBJ1-1; possibly TRBD1 for D (6 bases). The CDR3 is 16 amino acids. Germline CDR1 MGHRA, CDR2 YSYEKL.